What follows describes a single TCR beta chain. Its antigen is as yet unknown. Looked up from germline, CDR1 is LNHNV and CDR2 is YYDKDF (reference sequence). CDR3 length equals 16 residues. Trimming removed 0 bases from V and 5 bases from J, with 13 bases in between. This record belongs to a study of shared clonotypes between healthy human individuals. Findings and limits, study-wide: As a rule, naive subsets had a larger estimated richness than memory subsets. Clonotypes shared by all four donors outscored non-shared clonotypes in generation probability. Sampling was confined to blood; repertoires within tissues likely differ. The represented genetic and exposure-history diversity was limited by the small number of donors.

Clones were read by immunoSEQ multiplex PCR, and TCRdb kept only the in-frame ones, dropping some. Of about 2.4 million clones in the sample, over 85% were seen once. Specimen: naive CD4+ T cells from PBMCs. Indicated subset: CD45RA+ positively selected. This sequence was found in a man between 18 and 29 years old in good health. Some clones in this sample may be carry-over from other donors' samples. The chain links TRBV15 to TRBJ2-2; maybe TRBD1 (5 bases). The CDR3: CATSRDKPGRTGELFF. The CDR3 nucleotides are TGTGCCACCAGCAGAGATAAGCCAGGGCGAACCGGGGAGCTGTTTTTT.